The 8 T cell receptor beta chains below all came from one sample that was sequenced in a study of blood T cell repertoires in COVID-19. The repertoire was sequenced with immunoSEQ multiplex PCR; TCRdb's copy has only in-frame clones and lacks some. The data contain about 18,000 clones, about 81% of them singletons. Source material: peripheral blood. These receptors all stem from a man between 35 and 55 years old with active or convalescent COVID-19.

This clone appeared a single time. The chain has TRBV9 and TRBJ2-1, with 9 bases that match TRBD2. The ends lost 0 bases at V and 6 bases at J; junction bases unmatched: 7. Germline CDR1 and CDR2: SGDLS and YYNGEE. The CDR3 runs 16 residues. Written as DNA, the CDR3 is TGTGCCAGCAGCGTAGCCGGGACTAGCCTCCCCAATGAGCAGTTCTTC. It specifies CASSVAGTSLPNEQFF. Based on the CDR3 plus reference TRBV9 and TRBJ2-1, the full variable domain is DSGVTQTPKHLITATGQRVTLRCSPRSGDLSVYWYQQSLDQGLQFLIQYYNGEERAKGNILERFSAQQFPDLHSELNLSSLELGDSALYFCASSVAGTSLPNEQFFGPGTRLTVL.

V gene TRBV11-2 combines with J gene TRBJ2-7; D possibly corresponds to TRBD2 (7 bases). The germline V and J ends were trimmed by 4 bases and 7 bases, with 11 bases remaining between them. Germline assignment: CDR1 SGHAT and CDR2 FQNNGV. The CDR3 has 12 amino acids. CDR3 nucleotide sequence: TGTGCCAGCAGCTGGGGGGGCGGGGAGCAGTACTTC. Its protein is CASSWGGGEQYF.

The chain recombines TRBV6-5 with TRBJ2-3; D perhaps matches TRBD2 (7 bases). The CDR3 is made up of 12 amino acids. Deletions cut 6 bases from V and 6 bases from J, with 10 bases between. Germline V gene lookup returns CDR1 MNHEY and CDR2 SVGAGI. This CDR3 is CASRGGGDTQYF. The CDR3 DNA is TGTGCCAGCAGGGGAGGGGGGGATACGCAGTATTTT.

The chain carries TRBV5-4 and TRBJ1-5; TRBD1 matches at 7 bases. CDR1 is SGHNT, CDR2 YYREEE, per germline (reference sequence). The CDR3 totals 17 residues. The V and J ends lost 2 bases and 0 bases, in that order; junction bases with no gene match: 8. The CDR3, as DNA: TGTGCCAGCAGCTTAGGGGGCTTCGGAGATAGCAATCAGCCCCAGCATTTT. Amino acids: CASSLGGFGDSNQPQHF.

J is TRBJ1-4 and V is TRBV11-3, with D tentatively TRBD1 (6 bases). V shed 4 bases and J shed 12 bases, with 15 bases lying between them. Germline lookup yields CDR1 SGHNT and CDR2 YENEEA. This CDR3 has 13 amino acids. This chain's CDR3 is CASSWGPTAELFF. CDR3 in DNA: TGTGCCAGCAGCTGGGGGCCCACGGCGGAACTGTTTTTT. Filled out from reference TRBV11-3 and TRBJ1-4, the complete variable domain reads EAGVVQSPRYKIIEKKQPVAFWCNPISGHNTLYWYLQNLGQGPELLIRYENEEAVDDSQLPKDRFSAERLKGVDSTLKIQPAELGDSAVYLCASSWGPTAELFFGSGTQLSVL.

There are a few counts of this clone. The gene calls are TRBV28 and TRBJ2-2; 8 nucleotides align to TRBD1. CDR1 is MDHEN, CDR2 SYDVKM, per germline. The CDR3 is 16 residues long. Trimming cost V 6 bases and J 5 bases; bases outside gene matches: 11. The CDR3 spells CASSRRDRGGTGELFF. The CDR3 DNA reads as TGTGCCAGCAGCCGTCGAGACAGGGGAGGTACCGGGGAGCTGTTTTTT.

The chain uses TRBV5-6 and TRBJ1-5, with D tentatively TRBD1 (6 bases). There are 15 residues in the CDR3. V was shortened by 2 bases and J by 2 bases, with 11 bases between the two germline ends. Germline V gene sequence: CDR1 SGHDT, CDR2 YYEEEE. The CDR3 spells CASSLGPGGNQPQHF. The CDR3 bases are TGTGCCAGCAGCTTAGGTCCAGGGGGCAATCAGCCCCAGCATTTT.

The chain is built from TRBV5-4 and TRBJ2-5; 10 bases line up with TRBD2. Germline V gene lookup returns CDR1 SGHNT and CDR2 YYREEE (reference sequence). The CDR3 consists of 15 residues. Losses at the gene ends were 2 bases for V and 3 bases for J; bases not matched to a gene: 4. The DNA of the CDR3 is TGTGCCAGCAGCTTAGCGCTAGCGGGGGAAGAGACCCAGTACTTC. Amino acids: CASSLALAGEETQYF.